This TCR beta chain was identified in a study of shared clonotypes between healthy human individuals. General study results and limits: Relative to their counterparts shared across all four donors, non-shared clonotypes exhibited diminished generation probabilities. Tissue TCR repertoires likely differ from these blood-only repertoires.

The naive CD8 population came from CD45RO-negative cells selected for CCR7, without terminally differentiated effector memory CD45RA+ cells. Each donor was a Caucasian adult residing in Nashville, Tennessee. Every subset's genomic DNA went evenly onto several immunoSEQ plates. Data came from immunoSEQ multiplex PCR; TCRdb stores just in-frame clones and leaves some out. Here the sample spans about 1,900,000 clones, approximately 94% being singletons. Deletions cut 3 bases from V and 4 bases from J, with 12 bases between. Germline V gene sequence: CDR1 WSHSY, CDR2 SAAADI. This CDR3 region has 14 residues. On this clone: Antigen specificity is unknown.

The sequencing input was naive CD8+ T cells sorted from blood. The clonotype comes from a man aged 18-30 years in good health. The V call is TRBV10-2, the J call TRBJ1-1; tentative D call: TRBD1 (6 bases). The DNA of the CDR3 is TGCGCCAGCAGTGACCCCGGGACAAGCACTGAAGCTTTCTTT. It codes for CASSDPGTSTEAFF.